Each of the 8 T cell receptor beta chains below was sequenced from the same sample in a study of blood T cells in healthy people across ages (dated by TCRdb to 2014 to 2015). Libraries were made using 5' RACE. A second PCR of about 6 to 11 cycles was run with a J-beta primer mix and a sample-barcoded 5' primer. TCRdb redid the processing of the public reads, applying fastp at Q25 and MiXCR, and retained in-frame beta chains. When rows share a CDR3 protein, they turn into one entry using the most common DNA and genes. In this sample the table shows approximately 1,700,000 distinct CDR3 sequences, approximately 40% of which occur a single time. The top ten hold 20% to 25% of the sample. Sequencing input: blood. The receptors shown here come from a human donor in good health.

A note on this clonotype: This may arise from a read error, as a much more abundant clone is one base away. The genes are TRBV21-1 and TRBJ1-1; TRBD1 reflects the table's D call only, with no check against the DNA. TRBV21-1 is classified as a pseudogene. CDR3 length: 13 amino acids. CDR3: CATSGQLITETFF. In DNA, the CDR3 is TGTGCCACCTCTGGACAGTTAATAACTGAAACTTTCTTT.

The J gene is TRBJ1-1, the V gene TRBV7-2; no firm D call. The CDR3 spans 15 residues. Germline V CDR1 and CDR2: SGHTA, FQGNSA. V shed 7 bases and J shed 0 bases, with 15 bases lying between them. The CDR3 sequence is CASTMQVNLNTEAFF. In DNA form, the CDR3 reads TGTGCCAGCACCATGCAGGTTAACCTGAACACTGAAGCTTTCTTT.

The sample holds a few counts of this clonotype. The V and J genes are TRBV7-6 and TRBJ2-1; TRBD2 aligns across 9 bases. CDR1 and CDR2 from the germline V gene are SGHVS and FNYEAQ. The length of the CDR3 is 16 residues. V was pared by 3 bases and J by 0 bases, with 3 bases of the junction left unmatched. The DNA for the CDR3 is TGTGCCAGCAGCTTCCTAGCGGGGAGCTCCTACAATGAGCAGTTCTTC. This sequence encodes CASSFLAGSSYNEQFF.

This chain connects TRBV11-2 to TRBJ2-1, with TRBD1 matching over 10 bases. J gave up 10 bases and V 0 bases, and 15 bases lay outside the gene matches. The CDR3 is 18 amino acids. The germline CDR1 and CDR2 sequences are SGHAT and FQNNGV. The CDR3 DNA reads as TGTGCCAGCAGCTTAGATTATGGGACAGGGGCGAGGTCTTCGGAGCAGTTCTTC. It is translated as CASSLDYGTGARSSEQFF.

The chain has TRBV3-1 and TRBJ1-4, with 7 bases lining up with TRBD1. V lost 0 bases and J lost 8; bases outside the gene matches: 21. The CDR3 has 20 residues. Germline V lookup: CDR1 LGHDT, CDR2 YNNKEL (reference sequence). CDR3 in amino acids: CASSQDRPKGGGIVQEKLFF. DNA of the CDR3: TGTGCCAGCAGCCAAGACAGGCCTAAGGGAGGGGGCATAGTGCAAGAAAAACTGTTTTTT.

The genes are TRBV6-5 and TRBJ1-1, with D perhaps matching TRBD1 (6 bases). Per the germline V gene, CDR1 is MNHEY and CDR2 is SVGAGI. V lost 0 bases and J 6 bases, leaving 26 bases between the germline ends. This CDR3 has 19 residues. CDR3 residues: CASSYSIILGAASRAEAFF. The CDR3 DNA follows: TGTGCCAGCAGTTACTCGATAATCCTGGGGGCGGCTTCGAGAGCTGAAGCTTTCTTT.

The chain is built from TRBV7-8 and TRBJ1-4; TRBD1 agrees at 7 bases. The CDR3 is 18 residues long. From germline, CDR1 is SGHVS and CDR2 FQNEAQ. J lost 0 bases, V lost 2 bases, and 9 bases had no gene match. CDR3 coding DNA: TGTGCCAGCAGCTTATTCAGGACAGGCCCCGCAACTAATGAAAAACTGTTTTTT. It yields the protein CASSLFRTGPATNEKLFF. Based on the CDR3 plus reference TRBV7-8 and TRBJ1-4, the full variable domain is GAGVSQSPRYKVAKRGQDVALRCDPISGHVSLFWYQQALGQGPEFLTYFQNEAQLDKSGLPSDRFFAERPEGSVSTLKIQRTQQEDSAVYLCASSLFRTGPATNEKLFFGSGTQLSVL.

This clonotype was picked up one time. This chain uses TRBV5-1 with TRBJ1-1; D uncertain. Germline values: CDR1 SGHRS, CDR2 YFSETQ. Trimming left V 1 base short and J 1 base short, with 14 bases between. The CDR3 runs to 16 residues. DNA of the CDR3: TGCGCCAGCAGCTTGTTGTATGGACGGGCGAACACTGAAGCTTTCTTT. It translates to CASSLLYGRANTEAFF.